A selection of T cell receptor beta chains follows, all from one sample in a study of shared clonotypes between healthy human individuals. The table came from immunoSEQ multiplex PCR; TCRdb's copy has only in-frame clones and leaves some out. Among some 2.1 million clones listed, about 93% were seen once. The sequencing input was naive CD8+ T cells from PBMCs. The origin of the receptors is a man aged 18 to 30 in good health. Some clones in this sample may be carry-over from other donors' samples. Both conserved end residues are part of each CDR3. Each record gives: J gene, V gene, D gene, clone size, CDR3 protein, CDR3 DNA. D genes are given only for firm matches. A clone size is listed for some rows: how often the clone was seen (once, few, many), or a class if it is expanded.

j_gene: TRBJ2-1; v_gene: TRBV27; d_gene: TRBD2; abundance: NA; CDR3aa: CASSPRTSGKDNEQFF; CDR3nt: TGTGCCAGCAGCCCGAGGACTAGCGGAAAAGACAATGAGCAGTTCTTC
j_gene: TRBJ2-2; v_gene: TRBV4-2; d_gene: NA; abundance: NA; CDR3aa: CASSQWSNTGELFF; CDR3nt: TGTGCCAGCAGCCAATGGTCGAACACCGGGGAGCTGTTTTTT
j_gene: TRBJ2-7; v_gene: TRBV7-2; d_gene: TRBD2; abundance: NA; CDR3aa: CATTSGSSYEQYF; CDR3nt: TGTGCCACTACTAGCGGGAGCTCCTACGAGCAGTACTTC
j_gene: TRBJ2-7; v_gene: TRBV5-6; d_gene: TRBD2; abundance: NA; CDR3aa: CASSLARASGIYEQYF; CDR3nt: TGTGCCAGCAGCTTGGCCCGGGCTAGCGGGATCTACGAGCAGTACTTC
j_gene: TRBJ2-7; v_gene: TRBV27; d_gene: TRBD1; abundance: NA; CDR3aa: CASSFSVGDSGYEQYF; CDR3nt: TGTGCCAGCAGTTTCTCAGTAGGGGACAGCGGCTACGAGCAGTACTTC
j_gene: TRBJ2-2; v_gene: TRBV7-9; d_gene: NA; abundance: NA; CDR3aa: CASSLKGVANTGELFF; CDR3nt: TGTGCCAGCAGCTTAAAAGGGGTTGCGAACACCGGGGAGCTGTTTTTT
j_gene: TRBJ1-2; v_gene: TRBV10-3; d_gene: NA; abundance: NA; CDR3aa: CAITLTPNYGYTF; CDR3nt: TGTGCCATCACCCTGACTCCTAACTATGGCTACACCTTC
j_gene: TRBJ2-1; v_gene: TRBV7-9; d_gene: TRBD1; abundance: NA; CDR3aa: CASSPSTGPGNEQFF; CDR3nt: TGTGCCAGCAGCCCTTCGACAGGGCCGGGGAATGAGCAGTTCTTC
j_gene: TRBJ1-2; v_gene: TRBV27; d_gene: NA; abundance: once; CDR3aa: CASSLGPSYGYTF; CDR3nt: TGTGCCAGCAGTTTAGGGCCGAGTTATGGCTACACCTTC
j_gene: TRBJ2-1; v_gene: TRBV29-1; d_gene: NA; abundance: NA; CDR3aa: CSAGSYNEQFF; CDR3nt: TGCAGTGCCGGCTCCTACAATGAGCAGTTCTTC
j_gene: TRBJ1-2; v_gene: TRBV9; d_gene: NA; abundance: NA; CDR3aa: CATHSWGSVVVSYGYTF; CDR3nt: TGTGCCACCCACTCCTGGGGGAGTGTCGTCGTGAGCTATGGCTACACCTTC
j_gene: TRBJ2-5; v_gene: TRBV5-5; d_gene: TRBD1; abundance: few; CDR3aa: CASSLDRGQETQYF; CDR3nt: TGTGCCAGCAGCTTGGACAGGGGGCAGGAGACCCAGTACTTC
j_gene: TRBJ2-1; v_gene: TRBV28; d_gene: NA; abundance: NA; CDR3aa: CASSLRSTEQFF; CDR3nt: TGTGCCAGCAGTTTAAGAAGCACTGAGCAGTTCTTC
j_gene: TRBJ2-1; v_gene: TRBV4-3; d_gene: NA; abundance: once; CDR3aa: CASSQEGQGIVGEQFF; CDR3nt: TGCGCCAGCAGCCAAGAGGGTCAGGGTATTGTGGGTGAGCAGTTCTTC
j_gene: TRBJ2-4; v_gene: TRBV29-1; d_gene: NA; abundance: NA; CDR3aa: CSVEEWGSLNQGNIQYF; CDR3nt: TGCAGCGTTGAAGAATGGGGCAGCCTGAATCAAGGAAACATTCAGTACTTC
j_gene: TRBJ2-3; v_gene: TRBV27; d_gene: NA; abundance: NA; CDR3aa: CASSFLGDTQYF; CDR3nt: TGTGCCAGCAGTTTTTTGGGGGATACGCAGTATTTT
j_gene: TRBJ2-7; v_gene: TRBV25-1; d_gene: NA; abundance: NA; CDR3aa: CASSWGALGEQYF; CDR3nt: TGTGCCAGCAGCTGGGGGGCCCTCGGCGAGCAGTACTTC
j_gene: TRBJ2-3; v_gene: TRBV28; d_gene: TRBD2; abundance: NA; CDR3aa: CASTSGPWGTDTQYF; CDR3nt: TGTGCCAGCACTAGCGGGCCCTGGGGGACAGATACGCAGTATTTT
j_gene: TRBJ2-7; v_gene: TRBV10-1; d_gene: NA; abundance: NA; CDR3aa: CASSEWRVYEQYF; CDR3nt: TGCGCCAGCAGTGAGTGGAGGGTCTACGAGCAGTACTTC
j_gene: TRBJ1-2; v_gene: TRBV9; d_gene: NA; abundance: NA; CDR3aa: CASSVGVAFNYGYTF; CDR3nt: TGTGCCAGCAGCGTAGGGGTGGCCTTTAACTATGGCTACACCTTC
j_gene: TRBJ2-1; v_gene: TRBV28; d_gene: TRBD2; abundance: NA; CDR3aa: CASSFTLAGTSPVPYNEQFF; CDR3nt: TGTGCCAGCAGTTTTACGCTAGCGGGAACCTCACCCGTACCATACAATGAGCAGTTCTTC
j_gene: TRBJ1-3; v_gene: TRBV6-6; d_gene: NA; abundance: NA; CDR3aa: CASSYSQGGGNTIYF; CDR3nt: TGTGCCAGCAGTTACTCTCAGGGCGGTGGAAACACCATATATTTT
j_gene: TRBJ2-5; v_gene: TRBV11-1; d_gene: NA; abundance: NA; CDR3aa: CASSSTSMPETQYF; CDR3nt: TGTGCCAGCAGCTCTACTAGCATGCCAGAGACCCAGTACTTC
j_gene: TRBJ2-3; v_gene: TRBV27; d_gene: TRBD2; abundance: NA; CDR3aa: CASSLAGGLAADTQYF; CDR3nt: TGTGCCAGCAGTTTAGCCGGGGGACTAGCAGCAGATACGCAGTATTTT
j_gene: TRBJ2-7; v_gene: TRBV27; d_gene: NA; abundance: NA; CDR3aa: CASTHSTGTRSYEQYF; CDR3nt: TGTGCCAGCACCCACTCCACCGGGACAAGATCTTACGAGCAGTACTTC
j_gene: TRBJ1-1; v_gene: TRBV19; d_gene: NA; abundance: NA; CDR3aa: CASRRTRNTEAFF; CDR3nt: TGTGCCAGTCGGAGGACCAGGAACACTGAAGCTTTCTTT
j_gene: TRBJ2-7; v_gene: TRBV5-6; d_gene: NA; abundance: NA; CDR3aa: CASSGGNRRAYEQYF; CDR3nt: TGTGCCAGCAGCGGAGGGAATCGAAGGGCCTACGAGCAGTACTTC
j_gene: TRBJ2-7; v_gene: TRBV28; d_gene: NA; abundance: NA; CDR3aa: CASRDRTAAREQYF; CDR3nt: TGTGCCAGTAGGGATCGGACGGCGGCTCGCGAGCAGTACTTC
j_gene: TRBJ1-2; v_gene: TRBV19; d_gene: NA; abundance: once; CDR3aa: CASSIPGSGYTF; CDR3nt: TGTGCCAGTAGTATCCCAGGGTCTGGCTACACCTTC
j_gene: TRBJ2-1; v_gene: TRBV27; d_gene: TRBD2; abundance: NA; CDR3aa: CASWGRGQHEQFF; CDR3nt: TGTGCCTCTTGGGGGAGGGGCCAGCATGAGCAGTTCTTC
j_gene: TRBJ2-3; v_gene: TRBV7-9; d_gene: NA; abundance: NA; CDR3aa: CASSLGRDDTQYF; CDR3nt: TGTGCCAGCAGCTTAGGCAGGGACGATACGCAGTATTTT
j_gene: TRBJ2-7; v_gene: TRBV30; d_gene: NA; abundance: NA; CDR3aa: CAWSHRVPYEQYF; CDR3nt: TGTGCCTGGAGCCACAGGGTACCCTACGAGCAGTACTTC